One sample yielded the 29 T cell receptor beta chains listed below, sequenced in a study of molecular identifiers for immune sequencing clone quantification. Each CDR3 protein gets one entry after TCRdb re-called the PCR reads with MiXCR. The sample yields approximately 590,000 distinct CDR3 sequences, 25% seen once. The sample consisted of naive CD8+ T cells from blood, with Jurkat cell RNA spiked in. The subset: FACS-sorted CD8+CD4-CCR7+CD45RA+ naive T cells. All receptors derive from a human donor in good health. Some libraries in this study had Jurkat cell RNA spiked in.

A word on this clonotype: The missing conserved phenylalanine or tryptophan at the end of this CDR3 makes a read error likely. The genes are TRBV7-6 and TRBJ2-7, with D maybe TRBD1 (5 bases). Per germline, CDR1 SGHVS and CDR2 FNYEAQ. The CDR3 runs to 14 residues. The V gene lost 5 bases and the J gene lost 3 bases, with 14 bases spanning the gap. CDR3 sequence (DNA): TGTGCCAGCAGCACAGGAACAAGCCGCTACGAGCAGTACTAC. Translating it yields CASSTGTSRYEQYY.

The rearrangement joins TRBV9 to TRBJ2-1; TRBD2 matches at 8 bases. CDR3 length equals 16 residues. Germline V gene data show CDR1 as SGDLS and CDR2 as YYNGEE. V lost 0 bases, J lost 4 bases, and 6 bases stayed unmatched. For the CDR3, the DNA is TGTGCCAGCAGCGTAGGAGGGGGACTAGTGTACAATGAGCAGTTCTTC. It encodes CASSVGGGLVYNEQFF.

This clonotype was seen many times. The chain carries TRBV6-6 and TRBJ2-7; no definite D call. Germline V gene data show CDR1 as MNHNY and CDR2 as SVGAGI (reference sequence). Trimming removed 5 bases from V and 0 bases from J, with 11 bases in between. The CDR3 is made up of 14 amino acids. The CDR3 here is CASSPRRFSYEQYF. CDR3 DNA sequence: TGTGCCAGCAGTCCGCGACGCTTCTCCTACGAGCAGTACTTC.

CDR3 residues: CASREIRTGRTEAFF. The CDR3 nucleotides are TGTGCCAGCAGGGAGATTCGGACAGGGAGGACTGAAGCTTTCTTT. The rearrangement joins TRBV2 to TRBJ1-1, with 8 bases lining up with TRBD1. CDR3 size: 15 residues. The germline V gene encodes CDR1 SNHLY and CDR2 FYNNEI. The junction had 11 bases not matched to a gene; V was cut back by 6 bases and J by 5 bases.

The chain uses TRBV12-3 or TRBV12-4 and TRBJ2-3, with D maybe TRBD1 (5 bases). V gave up 3 bases and J gave up 5 bases, with 9 bases separating them. The CDR3 contains 13 residues. The CDR3 here is CASSFQGRDTQYF. CDR3 bases: TGTGCCAGCAGTTTTCAGGGTCGAGATACGCAGTATTTT.

On this clonotype itself: An end of the junction differs from the germline gene, which may be a read error. The chain carries TRBV5-3 and TRBJ2-3; D is uncertain. TRBV5-3 is marked as an open reading frame, function uncertain. The CDR3 consists of 13 residues. The CDR3 DNA follows: TGTGCCAGCAGCTTGGCCTCTGCCAATACGCAGTATTTT. Translation: CASSLASANTQYF.

This clonotype was counted ten times or more. This sequence joins TRBV6-6 and TRBJ2-3; perhaps TRBD2 as D (6 bases). Germline V gene lookup returns CDR1 MNHNY and CDR2 SVGAGI (reference sequence). The V gene lost 4 bases and the J gene lost 2 bases, with 10 bases spanning the gap. The CDR3 is made up of 14 amino acids. Here the CDR3 DNA reads TGTGCCAGCAGTTTTGGCGGGAACACAGATACGCAGTATTTT. Protein product: CASSFGGNTDTQYF.

On this clonotype: A much bigger clone sits one base away, suggesting this may be a read error. The rearrangement joins TRBV24-1 to TRBJ1-5; D is undetermined. Germline V gene sequence: CDR1 KGHDR, CDR2 SFDVKD. The V gene lost 5 bases and the J gene lost 3 bases, with 10 bases spanning the gap. CDR3 length: 14 amino acids. The CDR3: CATSGRQINQPQHF. The CDR3 nucleotides read TGTGCCACCAGTGGGCGACAAATCAATCAGCCCCAGCATTTT.

In this sample, this clonotype turned up a few times. The rearrangement links TRBV5-3 to TRBJ1-4, with 12 bases that match TRBD1. TRBV5-3 is flagged as an ORF with uncertain function. CDR3 size: 23 residues. J was trimmed by 4 bases and V by 8 bases; bases with no gene match: 30. CDR3 residues: CASSPVGQGAFSSRRTLNEKLFF. Here the CDR3 DNA reads TGTGCCAGCAGCCCTGTGGGACAGGGGGCTTTTTCGTCCCGCCGTACACTTAATGAAAAACTGTTTTTT.

This clonotype was counted many times. V is TRBV16 and J is TRBJ2-2, with D unclear. Germline CDR1 reads KGHSY; CDR2 reads FQNENV. The V and J ends lost 2 bases and 2 bases respectively, with 9 bases between them. The CDR3 is 15 amino acids. The CDR3 loop reads CASSQNSLNTGELFF. The CDR3 DNA reads as TGTGCCAGCAGCCAAAACAGCCTTAACACCGGGGAGCTGTTTTTT.

This clonotype has at least ten counts. The chain employs TRBV5-1 and TRBJ1-1; D call uncertain. The length of the CDR3 is 15 residues. Germline V gene data show CDR1 as SGHRS and CDR2 as YFSETQ. V gave up 1 base and J gave up 1 base, with 11 bases separating them. The CDR3 loop reads CASSLSRHTNTEAFF. CDR3 in DNA: TGCGCCAGCAGCTTGAGCAGGCATACGAACACTGAAGCTTTCTTT.

This clonotype was observed many times. The rearrangement links TRBV6-6 to TRBJ2-7; D is unresolved. The CDR3 covers 12 residues. Germline assignment: CDR1 MNHNY and CDR2 SVGAGI (reference sequence). The CDR3 bases are TGTGGGGTAACAGCCGGAGCCTACGAGCAGTACTTC. This encodes CGVTAGAYEQYF.

This clonotype appeared a few times. The J gene is TRBJ2-2, the V gene TRBV11-2, with D possibly matching TRBD1 (5 bases). Trimming removed 0 bases at V and 2 bases at J, with 7 bases between. Germline CDR1 SGHAT, CDR2 FQNNGV. There are 15 residues in the CDR3. The CDR3: CASSLDRVNTGELFF. Written as DNA, the CDR3 is TGTGCCAGCAGCTTAGACAGGGTCAACACCGGGGAGCTGTTTTTT.

This clonotype was counted many times. This chain joins TRBV7-6 and TRBJ2-7; TRBD1 aligns across 7 bases. J was trimmed by 5 bases and V by 0 bases; bases with no gene match: 10. The CDR3 runs to 16 residues. Germline CDR1 is SGHVS and CDR2 is FNYEAQ. The CDR3 sequence: CASSLAYWQGENEQYF. The CDR3 nucleotides read TGTGCCAGCAGCTTAGCATATTGGCAGGGGGAGAACGAGCAGTACTTC. The entire variable domain, with the rest obtained from reference TRBV7-6 and TRBJ2-7, is as follows: GAGVSQSPRYKVTKRGQDVALRCDPISGHVSLYWYRQALGQGPEFLTYFNYEAQQDKSGLPNDRFSAERPEGSISTLTIQRTEQRDSAMYRCASSLAYWQGENEQYFGPGTRLTVT.

This clonotype has a single count. One junction end does not reproduce the germline sequence, and a read error may be involved. The V gene is TRBV20-1, the J gene TRBJ2-1; possibly TRBD1 for D (6 bases). Germline loops: CDR1 DFQATT, CDR2 SNEGSKA (reference sequence). The CDR3 extends over 17 amino acids. This chain's CDR3 is CSAPRTDFRSSYDEQFF. CDR3 nucleotides: TGCAGTGCCCCCCGGACAGATTTCAGGAGCTCCTACGATGAGCAGTTCTTC.

As concerns this clonotype: This may be a read error: a much more frequent sequence differs by one nucleotide. The chain has TRBV29-1 and TRBJ1-2; D gene ambiguous. From germline, CDR1 is SQVTM and CDR2 ANQGSEA. This CDR3 has 13 amino acids. The chain's CDR3 is CSVGTEGNYGCTF. The CDR3 DNA reads TGCAGCGTTGGGACCGAAGGAAACTATGGCTGCACCTTC.

A note on this clonotype: A read error is possible here, since a much larger clone lies one base away. The J gene is TRBJ2-7, the V gene TRBV4-3; TRBD1 might be the D (6 bases). The CDR3 is made up of 14 amino acids. Germline V CDR1 and CDR2: LGHNA, YSLEER. The V and J ends lost 1 base and 6 bases respectively, with 13 bases between them. CDR3 DNA sequence: TGCGCCAGCAGCCAAGTTCCCACAGGGCGCGAGCAGTACTTC. It translates to CASSQVPTGREQYF.

This clonotype was counted many times. The chain uses TRBV7-9 and TRBJ1-1; no clear D gene. Trimming pared 1 base from V and 6 bases from J, leaving 9 bases between. CDR3 length: 13 amino acids. Germline lookup yields CDR1 SEHNR and CDR2 FQNEAQ (reference sequence). CDR3 amino acids: CASSLVLGPEAFF. DNA of the CDR3: TGTGCCAGCAGCTTAGTCCTGGGCCCTGAAGCTTTCTTT.

V and J are TRBV24-1 and TRBJ2-1; tentatively, D is TRBD2 (7 bases). From germline, CDR1 is KGHDR and CDR2 SFDVKD. V was clipped by 3 bases and J by 3 bases, with 14 bases between them. There are 16 residues in the CDR3. CDR3 in amino acids: CATSDQRGGGYNEQFF. DNA of the CDR3: TGTGCCACCAGTGATCAAAGGGGGGGTGGCTACAATGAGCAGTTCTTC.

This clonotype was counted once. This rearrangement joins TRBV4-3 to TRBJ2-5; D unresolved. Per germline, CDR1 LGHNA and CDR2 YSLEER. The CDR3 runs to 15 residues. The ends were cut back, 0 bases at V and 2 bases at J, with 10 bases in the middle. The CDR3: CASSQDGWIQETQYF. CDR3 sequence (DNA): TGCGCCAGCAGCCAAGATGGATGGATACAAGAGACCCAGTACTTC.

Note on this clonotype: It may be a read error: a sequence one base away is much more abundant. The chain combines TRBV19 with TRBJ1-2; D call uncertain. Between the trimmed V and J ends, which lost 6 bases and 3 bases, there was a span of 14 bases. Germline V gene sequence: CDR1 LNHDA, CDR2 SQIVND (reference sequence). The CDR3 covers 14 residues. CDR3 coding DNA: TGTGCCAGTAGAGGCCAGGTAGGAGACTATGGCTACACCTTC. Translating it yields CASRGQVGDYGYTF.

This clonotype was picked up a small number of times. The rearrangement joins TRBV7-8 to TRBJ2-1; maybe TRBD2 (6 bases). This CDR3 comprises 16 residues. Per the germline V gene, CDR1 is SGHVS and CDR2 is FQNEAQ. Trimming stripped 5 bases from V and 0 bases from J, with 14 bases between. In nucleotides, the CDR3 is TGTGCCAGCAGCCCTTTAGCGGTCGGCTCCTACAATGAGCAGTTCTTC. The encoded protein is CASSPLAVGSYNEQFF.

This clonotype was counted a few times. This chain links TRBV9 with TRBJ2-5; 7 bases are shared with TRBD1. CDR1 and CDR2 (germline): SGDLS, YYNGEE. Trimming cost V 4 bases and J 1 base; bases outside gene matches: 10. The CDR3 is 16 amino acids. The CDR3 DNA sequence: TGTGCCAGCAGCTTAGGGACAGCCCTTTTCCAAGAGACCCAGTACTTC. Its protein is CASSLGTALFQETQYF. The full variable domain, its missing parts supplied by reference TRBV9 and TRBJ2-5, is DSGVTQTPKHLITATGQRVTLRCSPRSGDLSVYWYQQSLDQGLQFLIQYYNGEERAKGNILERFSAQQFPDLHSELNLSSLELGDSALYFCASSLGTALFQETQYFGPGTRLLVL.

For this clonotype: Being one base from a much bigger clone, this may be a read error. This chain connects TRBV12-3 or TRBV12-4 to TRBJ1-2; D is undetermined. With 5 bases removed from V and 6 bases from J, the gap between germline ends came to 13 bases. The length of the CDR3 is 13 residues. Here the CDR3 DNA reads TGTGCCAGCAGTCCCCGCGGGAACAATGGCTACACCTTC. It is translated as CASSPRGNNGYTF.

The V and J genes are TRBV4-2 and TRBJ1-2; the D gene is possibly TRBD1 (5 bases). Trimming removed 3 bases at V and 1 base at J, with 9 bases between. The CDR3 totals 14 residues. Germline CDR1 LGHNA, CDR2 YNFKEQ. CDR3 sequence (DNA): TGTGCCAGCAGCCACGGGGACCTTAACTATGGCTACACCTTC. Amino acid sequence: CASSHGDLNYGYTF.

This clonotype has a handful of counts. This chain uses TRBV20-1 with TRBJ2-1, with 9 bases identical to TRBD2. Trimming removed 3 bases from V and 7 bases from J; junction bases left unmatched: 10. Germline V gene sequence: CDR1 DFQATT, CDR2 SNEGSKA (reference sequence). The CDR3 sequence is 15 residues long. The CDR3 protein is CSARGTGTSSNEQFF. CDR3 bases: TGCAGTGCTAGGGGTACCGGGACTAGCTCTAATGAGCAGTTCTTC.

In its sample, this clonotype was seen many times. The rearrangement uses TRBV12-3 or TRBV12-4 and TRBJ2-5, with a weak D call TRBD2 (5 bases). The CDR3 extends over 15 amino acids. The V end lost 6 bases, the J end lost 2 bases, and 16 bases lay between the germline ends. CDR3 DNA: TGTGCCAGCAGCGGTTGGAGGCCGGAACAAGAGACCCAGTACTTC. Its translation: CASSGWRPEQETQYF.

For this clonotype: The conserved phenylalanine or tryptophan normally closing the CDR3 is absent here, so this likely arose from a read error. The J gene is TRBJ1-2, the V gene TRBV6-1; D gene unclear. The CDR3 consists of 13 residues. The germline gives CDR1 MNHNS, CDR2 SASEGT. V lost 2 bases and J lost 5, with 9 bases in between. The CDR3 protein is CASSEFVLYGYTL. CDR3 nucleotide sequence: TGTGCCAGCAGTGAATTTGTGCTATATGGCTACACCCTC.

The gene calls are TRBV9 and TRBJ2-7, with 7 bases identical to TRBD2. CDR1 is SGDLS, CDR2 YYNGEE, per germline. This CDR3 comprises 16 residues. V shed 2 bases and J 2 bases; nucleotides not matched to a gene: 10. This CDR3 is CASSVGEERGPYEQYF. The CDR3 DNA reads TGTGCCAGCAGCGTCGGGGAGGAGCGGGGCCCCTACGAGCAGTACTTC.